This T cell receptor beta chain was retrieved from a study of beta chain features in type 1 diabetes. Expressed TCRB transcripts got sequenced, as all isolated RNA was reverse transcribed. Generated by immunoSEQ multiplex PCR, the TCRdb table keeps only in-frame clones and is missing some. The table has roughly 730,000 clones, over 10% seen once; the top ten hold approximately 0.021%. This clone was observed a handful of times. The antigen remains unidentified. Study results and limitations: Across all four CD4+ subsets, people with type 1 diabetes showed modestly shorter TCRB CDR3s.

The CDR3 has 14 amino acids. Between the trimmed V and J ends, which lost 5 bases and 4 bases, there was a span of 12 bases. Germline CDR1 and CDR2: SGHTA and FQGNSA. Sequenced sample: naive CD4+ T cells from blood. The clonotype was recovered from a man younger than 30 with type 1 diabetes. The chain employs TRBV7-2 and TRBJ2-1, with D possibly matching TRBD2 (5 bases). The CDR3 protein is CASSAYGEYNEQFF. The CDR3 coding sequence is TGTGCCAGCAGCGCATACGGGGAGTACAATGAGCAGTTCTTC.